Below, one TCR beta chain is given with its context. Its target is not known. This CDR3 has 15 residues. Germline lookup yields CDR1 SGHRS and CDR2 YFSETQ. Trimming removed 2 bases at V and 0 bases at J, with 6 bases between. Donors, healthy HIV-negative adults, lacked recent acute infections or vaccinations. The data belong to a study of shared clonotypes between healthy human individuals. Study outcomes and limitations: Clonotype sharing among donors was thought likely to change with sequencing depth. Enrolling few donors narrowed the genetic and exposure-history diversity that was represented.

At the deep level, the assay was run. Using immunoSEQ multiplex PCR, the repertoire was profiled, and TCRdb retains in-frame clones only, with some absent. In the table there are approximately 500,000 clones, more than 65% of which are singletons. The receptor comes from a woman aged 40 to 50 in good health. Some clones in this sample may be carry-over from other donors' samples. The V gene is TRBV5-1, the J gene TRBJ2-6; D remains ambiguous. Sequencing was done on a sample of PBMCs. CDR3 residues: CASSFLVSGANVLTF. The CDR3, as DNA: TGCGCCAGCAGCTTCTTAGTCTCTGGGGCCAACGTCCTGACTTTC.